A selection of T cell receptor beta chains follows, all from one sample in a study of cytomegalovirus exposure and HLA in healthy donors. Method: immunoSEQ multiplex PCR; TCRdb's copy keeps in-frame clones and lacks some. Found here are under 300,000 clones, 80% to 95% of them singletons; the top ten hold roughly 1.5%. Material: PBMCs. These receptors all stem from a girl aged 2 to 9 in good health and CMV-seronegative. Both conserved end residues are part of each CDR3. The order of the fields is J gene, clone size, V gene, D gene, CDR3 DNA, CDR3 protein. The D gene is left open where the match is weak. Some rows have no size entry. The others give once, few or many, or a class for an expanded clone.

j_gene: TRBJ2-1; abundance: -; v_gene: TRBV6-6; d_gene: TRBD2; CDR3nt: TGTGCCAGCAGCGCCCCGGGAGGGGTGTCCTACAATGAGCAGTTCTTC; CDR3aa: CASSAPGGVSYNEQFF
j_gene: TRBJ1-1; abundance: -; v_gene: TRBV29-1; d_gene: -; CDR3nt: TGCAGCGTTGCTCAGATGAACACTGAAGCTTTCTTT; CDR3aa: CSVAQMNTEAFF
j_gene: TRBJ2-3; abundance: -; v_gene: TRBV6-4; d_gene: -; CDR3nt: TGTGCCAGCAGTGTCGACTCAAACCCCACAGATACGCAGTATTTT; CDR3aa: CASSVDSNPTDTQYF
j_gene: TRBJ2-7; abundance: -; v_gene: TRBV10-3; d_gene: TRBD1; CDR3nt: TGTGCCATCAGTGAGAGAGTTTTGGGGACAGGGGGCCCAACTAGTTACGAGCAGTACTTC; CDR3aa: CAISERVLGTGGPTSYEQYF
j_gene: TRBJ2-1; abundance: -; v_gene: TRBV12-1; d_gene: -; CDR3nt: TGTGCCAGCAGCCTGCCCGAGATGGCCTACAATGAGCAGTTCTTC; CDR3aa: CASSLPEMAYNEQFF
j_gene: TRBJ2-5; abundance: -; v_gene: TRBV6-1; d_gene: -; CDR3nt: TGTGCCAGCAGTGAGGCCAAGGCCCCGTCAGGGACCCAGTACTTC; CDR3aa: CASSEAKAPSGTQYF
j_gene: TRBJ2-7; abundance: once; v_gene: TRBV7-6; d_gene: TRBD1; CDR3nt: TGTGCCAGCAGCTTGAATCCGGGACAGGGGTTAGAGGAGCAGTACTTC; CDR3aa: CASSLNPGQGLEEQYF
j_gene: TRBJ2-2; abundance: -; v_gene: TRBV7-7; d_gene: TRBD2; CDR3nt: TGTGCCAGCAGCTTAGAAGCGGGAGGGCCCACCGGGGAGCTGTTTTTT; CDR3aa: CASSLEAGGPTGELFF
j_gene: TRBJ2-3; abundance: -; v_gene: TRBV30; d_gene: TRBD2; CDR3nt: TGTGCCTGGAGTGCCCGCTGGGGGGGGACAGATACGCAGTATTTT; CDR3aa: CAWSARWGGTDTQYF
j_gene: TRBJ2-3; abundance: -; v_gene: TRBV30; d_gene: TRBD1; CDR3nt: TGTGCCTGGAATTTCCGGGACAGGGACATCGATACGCAGTATTTT; CDR3aa: CAWNFRDRDIDTQYF
j_gene: TRBJ1-6; abundance: -; v_gene: TRBV11-2; d_gene: -; CDR3nt: TGTGCCAGCAGCTTATCCCCGGGACCCCTCCACTTT; CDR3aa: CASSLSPGPLHF
j_gene: TRBJ1-3; abundance: -; v_gene: TRBV5-6; d_gene: -; CDR3nt: TGTGCCAGCAGCTGGGGGACAACGCGAAACACCATATATTTT; CDR3aa: CASSWGTTRNTIYF
j_gene: TRBJ1-3; abundance: -; v_gene: TRBV27; d_gene: TRBD1; CDR3nt: TGTGCCAGCAGTTCGGGGACAGGCAGACCCTCTGGAAACACCATATATTTT; CDR3aa: CASSSGTGRPSGNTIYF
j_gene: TRBJ2-1; abundance: -; v_gene: TRBV18; d_gene: TRBD2; CDR3nt: TGTGCCAGCTCACCACCCGGCGGGAGGGTCTATGAGCAGTTCTTC; CDR3aa: CASSPPGGRVYEQFF
j_gene: TRBJ2-3; abundance: -; v_gene: TRBV7-9; d_gene: -; CDR3nt: TGTGCCAGCAGCTCTAGCGTTCTGGATGATACGCAGTATTTT; CDR3aa: CASSSSVLDDTQYF
j_gene: TRBJ2-4; abundance: -; v_gene: TRBV19; d_gene: TRBD1; CDR3nt: TGTGCCAGTAGTAAGATGACAGGGGAATCCAAAAACATTCAGTACTTC; CDR3aa: CASSKMTGESKNIQYF
j_gene: TRBJ2-7; abundance: -; v_gene: TRBV28; d_gene: TRBD2; CDR3nt: TGTGCCAGCAGGATAGCGGGGGCTACCTACGAGCAGTACTTC; CDR3aa: CASRIAGATYEQYF
j_gene: TRBJ2-7; abundance: once; v_gene: TRBV2; d_gene: TRBD1; CDR3nt: TGTGCCAGACCCTGGGACAGCAACTCCTACGAGCAGTACTTC; CDR3aa: CARPWDSNSYEQYF
j_gene: TRBJ1-1; abundance: -; v_gene: TRBV4-1; d_gene: -; CDR3nt: TGCGCCAGCAGCCAAGATTCGACCGTTCGGGGGGGAGGAGACACTGAAGCTTTCTTT; CDR3aa: CASSQDSTVRGGGDTEAFF
j_gene: TRBJ2-2; abundance: -; v_gene: TRBV28; d_gene: TRBD1; CDR3nt: TGTGCCAGCAGGGCGGACAGGTCGAACACCGGGGAGCTGTTTTTT; CDR3aa: CASRADRSNTGELFF
j_gene: TRBJ2-5; abundance: -; v_gene: TRBV6-5; d_gene: TRBD1; CDR3nt: TGTGCCAGCAGTTACGCAGGGACAGGCCAAGAGACCCAGTACTTC; CDR3aa: CASSYAGTGQETQYF
j_gene: TRBJ2-7; abundance: -; v_gene: TRBV7-9; d_gene: -; CDR3nt: TGTGCCAGCAGCTTAGGGCTCAGCTCCTACGAGCAGTACTTC; CDR3aa: CASSLGLSSYEQYF
j_gene: TRBJ2-3; abundance: -; v_gene: TRBV5-4; d_gene: -; CDR3nt: TGTGCCAGCAGCTTGGTTCTCGCGGTTGGCACAGATACGCAGTATTTT; CDR3aa: CASSLVLAVGTDTQYF
j_gene: TRBJ1-6; abundance: -; v_gene: TRBV30; d_gene: -; CDR3nt: TGTGCCTGGAGTGTGAGTGGTTTGGGGAGTTCACCCCTCCACTTT; CDR3aa: CAWSVSGLGSSPLHF
j_gene: TRBJ1-1; abundance: -; v_gene: TRBV5-4; d_gene: TRBD1; CDR3nt: TGTGCCAGCAGCTTGCGGACAGGGGCGAACACTGAAGCTTTCTTT; CDR3aa: CASSLRTGANTEAFF
j_gene: TRBJ1-1; abundance: -; v_gene: TRBV29-1; d_gene: TRBD1; CDR3nt: TGCAGCGTTACAGGGGGCAGCGCTGAAGCTTTCTTT; CDR3aa: CSVTGGSAEAFF
j_gene: TRBJ2-1; abundance: -; v_gene: TRBV29-1; d_gene: -; CDR3nt: TGCAGCGTTGTCCCCGTGGGGGGGCCTAACTACAATGAGCAGTTCTTC; CDR3aa: CSVVPVGGPNYNEQFF
j_gene: TRBJ1-1; abundance: -; v_gene: TRBV5-1; d_gene: -; CDR3nt: TGCGCCAGCAGCATACACGGACAGACGAACACTGAAGCTTTCTTT; CDR3aa: CASSIHGQTNTEAFF
j_gene: TRBJ1-5; abundance: -; v_gene: TRBV7-6; d_gene: TRBD1; CDR3nt: TGTGCCAGCAGCTATCCTCCGGGACAGGAAAGAAGACACAATCAGCCCCAGCATTTT; CDR3aa: CASSYPPGQERRHNQPQHF
j_gene: TRBJ1-2; abundance: -; v_gene: TRBV27; d_gene: -; CDR3nt: TGTGCCAGCAGACGCAACGGGGGGCGCGACTATGGCTACACCTTC; CDR3aa: CASRRNGGRDYGYTF
j_gene: TRBJ2-7; abundance: -; v_gene: TRBV28; d_gene: -; CDR3nt: TGTGCCAGCAGTTCCGCCAGGGCTTCGGGCCGCTTCTCTTACGAGCAGTACTTC; CDR3aa: CASSSARASGRFSYEQYF
j_gene: TRBJ2-1; abundance: -; v_gene: TRBV5-5; d_gene: TRBD1; CDR3nt: TGTGCCAGCAGCCAAATTTCGGGACAGGGGGCTAATGAGCAGTTCTTC; CDR3aa: CASSQISGQGANEQFF
j_gene: TRBJ2-5; abundance: -; v_gene: TRBV10-3; d_gene: TRBD2; CDR3nt: TGTGCCATCAGTGAGGGACTAGCGGGGGGGCAAGAGACCCAGTACTTC; CDR3aa: CAISEGLAGGQETQYF
j_gene: TRBJ1-5; abundance: -; v_gene: TRBV7-2; d_gene: TRBD1; CDR3nt: TGTGCCAGCAGAGGGGGCGGCAATCAGCCCCAGCATTTT; CDR3aa: CASRGGGNQPQHF
j_gene: TRBJ1-1; abundance: -; v_gene: TRBV5-1; d_gene: -; CDR3nt: TGCGCCAGTGCGGAGGGCGGCCTCAACACTGAAGCTTTCTTT; CDR3aa: CASAEGGLNTEAFF
j_gene: TRBJ1-6; abundance: once; v_gene: TRBV27; d_gene: TRBD1; CDR3nt: TGTGCCAGCAGTTTTGGGCAGGGGGCTTCACCCCTCCACTTT; CDR3aa: CASSFGQGASPLHF
j_gene: TRBJ2-3; abundance: -; v_gene: TRBV11-2; d_gene: -; CDR3nt: TGTGCCAGCAGCTCCCTCCTTAGGCCGGAGGGCCGGCGTGATACGCAGTATTTT; CDR3aa: CASSSLLRPEGRRDTQYF
j_gene: TRBJ2-3; abundance: -; v_gene: TRBV6-1; d_gene: TRBD2; CDR3nt: TGTGCCCTGGGACTAGCGGGGGTCGGGCCAGATACGCAGTATTTT; CDR3aa: CALGLAGVGPDTQYF